The clone carrying this T cell receptor beta chain occurred a few times. Per the original methods: How many nucleated cells were present was estimated from reference gene primer amplification. The method was immunoSEQ multiplex PCR; TCRdb's version includes in-frame clones alone and lacks a portion of them. V, J and clone size were drawn from that table, and D and trimming were deduced from the DNA. The top ten clones hold about 1.6% of a sample with 170,000 or so clones, 65% to 90% of them seen once. The data were taken from a study of blood T cell repertoires in COVID-19. Study in general: Some COVID-19 samples were acute and others convalescent; all came from the United States, Italy and Spain. T cells, B-cell-depleted T cells, or PBMCs supplied cDNA or gDNA.

CDR1 and CDR2 (germline): LNHDA, SQIVND (reference sequence). The CDR3 runs to 14 residues. V was clipped by 5 bases and J by 3 bases, with 13 bases between them. Material: peripheral blood. This TCR was recovered from a human donor in a cohort sampled during active COVID-19. This sequence joins TRBV19 and TRBJ1-1; D may be TRBD1 (6 bases). The CDR3 DNA follows: TGTGCCAGTAGTGTCTCAGGGGACCACACTGAAGCTTTCTTT. Amino acid sequence: CASSVSGDHTEAFF.